One and the same sample provided the 15 T cell receptor beta chains below, sequenced in a study of blood T cell repertoires in COVID-19. Profiled with immunoSEQ multiplex PCR; TCRdb holds only in-frame clones, not every one. The table has approximately 170,000 clones, approximately 87% seen once. What was sequenced was peripheral blood. The receptor source for this set is a man aged 18-30 years with active or convalescent COVID-19.

The chain employs TRBV19 and TRBJ2-5; 12 bases are shared with TRBD2. The V gene's germline CDR1 is LNHDA and CDR2 SQIVND (reference sequence). The J segment lost 7 bases and the V segment lost 10 bases, leaving 10 bases of the junction unmatched. The CDR3 consists of 14 residues. The CDR3, as DNA: TGTGCCACCAGCGGACTAGCGGGAAAGGTGACCCAGTACTTC. The encoded protein is CATSGLAGKVTQYF.

V and J are TRBV6-5 and TRBJ1-1, with TRBD1 as a possible D gene (6 bases). Germline-derived CDR1 and CDR2 are MNHEY and SVGAGI. This CDR3 has 14 amino acids. V shed 6 bases and J shed 7 bases, with 18 bases lying between them. The CDR3 DNA is TGTGCCAGCAGATCAGGGGCCTCGGTGGGTGAAGCTTTCTTT. It translates to CASRSGASVGEAFF.

This rearrangement joins TRBV7-3 to TRBJ2-1, with TRBD2 identical over 12 bases. Germline CDR1 SGHTA, CDR2 FQGTGA. The CDR3 covers 16 residues. Trimming at V came to 5 bases and at J to 3 bases, leaving 5 bases not matched to a gene. CDR3 amino acids: CASSTMTSGSYNEQFF. CDR3 bases: TGTGCCAGCAGCACTATGACTAGCGGGAGCTACAATGAGCAGTTCTTC.

The V call is TRBV2, the J call TRBJ2-5; TRBD2 aligns across 10 bases. CDR3 size: 14 residues. After removal of 6 bases from V and 4 bases from J, the junction contained 5 bases not matched to a gene. CDR1 and CDR2 (germline): SNHLY, FYNNEI. The CDR3: CASRAGTSVETQYF. The CDR3 DNA follows: TGTGCCAGCAGGGCCGGGACTAGCGTAGAGACCCAGTACTTC.

This sequence joins TRBV3-1 (or the pseudogene TRBV3-2) and TRBJ2-2; 9 nucleotides line up with TRBD1. The ends lost 1 base at V and 6 bases at J; junction bases unmatched: 3. CDR3 length: 15 residues. Germline values: CDR1 LGHDT, CDR2 YNNKEL (reference sequence). The CDR3 loop is CASSQAGQGSGELFF. The CDR3 DNA reads as TGTGCCAGCAGCCAAGCCGGACAGGGGTCCGGGGAGCTGTTTTTT.

The rearrangement uses TRBV28 and TRBJ1-3; 7 positions agree with TRBD1. Germline loops: CDR1 MDHEN, CDR2 SYDVKM. This CDR3 has 13 amino acids. Trimming took 6 bases from V and 5 from J; bases not matched to a gene: 4. In DNA, the CDR3 is TGTGCCAGCAGCCCACAGGGGCGAAACACCATATATTTT. Translating it yields CASSPQGRNTIYF.

This clone was detected a few times. The V and J genes are TRBV12-3 or TRBV12-4 and TRBJ1-5; D is unclear. The length of the CDR3 is 13 residues. With 2 bases removed from V and 4 bases from J, the gap between germline ends came to 6 bases. Here the CDR3 DNA reads TGTGCCAGCAGTTTACTGCGAAATCAGCCCCAGCATTTT. This sequence encodes CASSLLRNQPQHF.

The chain is built from TRBV10-3 and TRBJ1-6; D gene ambiguous. V dropped 7 bases and J dropped 7 bases, with 11 bases sitting between them. The CDR3 has 13 amino acids. Germline assignment: CDR1 ENHRY and CDR2 SYGVKD. The CDR3 region has the DNA TGTGCCATCACGGGTCAGCAGAATTCACCCCTCCACTTT. It is translated as CAITGQQNSPLHF.

This clone has just one count. The chain recombines TRBV7-2 with TRBJ2-3; TRBD2 agrees at 8 bases. Germline V gene sequence: CDR1 SGHTA, CDR2 FQGNSA. Germline trimming cut 4 bases from V and 4 bases from J; bases unmatched to any gene: 10. The CDR3 sequence is 16 residues long. The CDR3 DNA reads TGTGCCAGCAGCTCCTCACGGGGGGGCGCGGCAGATACGCAGTATTTT. As protein: CASSSSRGGAADTQYF.

This sequence joins TRBV7-2 and TRBJ1-1; 9 nucleotides line up with TRBD1. Germline V lookup: CDR1 SGHTA, CDR2 FQGNSA. The trim removed 1 base at V and 3 bases at J, leaving 3 bases unmatched. CDR3 length: 15 amino acids. CDR3 nucleotide sequence: TGTGCCAGCAGCTTAGGTAGGACAGGGGACACTGAAGCTTTCTTT. It yields the protein CASSLGRTGDTEAFF.

The rearrangement joins TRBV6-5 to TRBJ1-2; weak D call: TRBD1 (6 bases). Trimming cost V 2 bases and J 4 bases, with 11 bases left between them. CDR1 and CDR2 (germline): MNHEY, SVGAGI. The CDR3 covers 14 residues. The CDR3 loop reads CASSYRGSSYGYTF. CDR3 nucleotides: TGTGCCAGCAGTTACAGGGGGTCCAGCTATGGCTACACCTTC.

The chain joins TRBV5-1 to TRBJ1-1; 7 bases fit TRBD1. V gave up 4 bases and J gave up 1 base; unmatched junction bases: 7. This CDR3 has 15 amino acids. CDR1 and CDR2 (germline): SGHRS, YFSETQ. The DNA for the CDR3 is TGCGCCAGCAGCGTATGGACAGGCCCGAACACTGAAGCTTTCTTT. It codes for CASSVWTGPNTEAFF.

This clone was picked up a small number of times. The gene calls are TRBV5-1 and TRBJ2-2, with 9 bases that match TRBD2. The junction had 1 base not matched to a gene; V was cut back by 5 bases and J by 2 bases. Germline CDR1 SGHRS, CDR2 YFSETQ. The CDR3 has 14 amino acids. CDR3 amino acids: CASRTSGNTGELFF. The CDR3 bases are TGCGCCAGCAGGACTAGCGGAAACACCGGGGAGCTGTTTTTT.

The chain has TRBV19 and TRBJ1-5; D is uncertain. Germline values: CDR1 LNHDA, CDR2 SQIVND (reference sequence). The CDR3 is 13 amino acids. Trimming removed 8 bases from V and 1 base from J, with 9 bases in between. The CDR3 loop reads CASDQKSNQPQHF. The CDR3 region has the DNA TGTGCCAGTGATCAGAAGAGCAATCAGCCCCAGCATTTT.

The chain recombines TRBV21-1 with TRBJ1-1; TRBD1 was called by the table and not checked on the DNA. TRBV21-1 is deemed a pseudogene. There are 15 residues in the CDR3. The CDR3 reads CASSPRTGPNTEAFF. The CDR3 nucleotides are TGTGCCAGCAGCCCTCGGACAGGACCGAACACTGAAGCTTTCTTT.